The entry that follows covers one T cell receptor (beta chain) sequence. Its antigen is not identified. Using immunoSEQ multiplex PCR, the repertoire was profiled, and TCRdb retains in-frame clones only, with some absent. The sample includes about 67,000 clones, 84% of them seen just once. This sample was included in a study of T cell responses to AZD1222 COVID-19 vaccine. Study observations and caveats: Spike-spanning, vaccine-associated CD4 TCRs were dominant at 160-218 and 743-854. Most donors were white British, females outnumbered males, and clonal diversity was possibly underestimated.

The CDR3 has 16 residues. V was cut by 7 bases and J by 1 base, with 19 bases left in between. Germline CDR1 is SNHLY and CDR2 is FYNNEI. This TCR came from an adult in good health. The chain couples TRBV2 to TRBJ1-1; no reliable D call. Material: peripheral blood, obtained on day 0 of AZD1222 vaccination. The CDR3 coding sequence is TGTGCCAGCATCCTCCCCAGAGCTGTTAGGAACACTGAAGCTTTCTTT. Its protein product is CASILPRAVRNTEAFF.